These T cell receptor beta chains were read from a single sample in a study of T cells in Graves' hyperthyroidism and ophthalmopathy. TCRdb redid the calling of the multiplex PCR reads with MiXCR, one entry per CDR3 protein. This sample carries over 700,000 distinct CDR3 sequences, about 17% of them seen once, and the ten largest clones take over 15%. Sequencing used blood. The receptors shown here come from a woman between 50 and 59 years old with Graves' hyperthyroidism that later progressed to Graves' ophthalmopathy. The CDR3 runs from the conserved cysteine through the conserved F or W. The D gene is left open where the match is weak. The size of a clone is reported for some rows only, either as once, few or many, or as a class for expanded clones.

j_call d_call v_call clone_size cdr3_aa cdr3_nt
TRBJ1-5 TRBD1 TRBV2 many CASSGDSFSNQPQHF TGTGCCAGCAGTGGGGACAGTTTTAGCAATCAGCCCCAGCATTTT
TRBJ2-2 TRBD1 TRBV5-6 few CASSLVGGARTGELFF TGTGCCAGCAGCTTGGTAGGGGGCGCGCGGACCGGGGAGCTGTTTTTT
TRBJ2-7 - TRBV13 - CASSLQGPLSYEQYF TGTGCCAGCAGCTTACAGGGGCCACTCTCCTACGAGCAGTACTTC
TRBJ1-1 - TRBV6-1 many CASRVQDREDTEAFF TGTGCCAGCAGAGTCCAGGACAGAGAGGACACTGAAGCTTTCTTT
TRBJ2-2 - TRBV19 - CASSSAANTGELFF TGTGCCAGTAGTTCAGCGGCGAACACCGGGGAGCTGTTTTTT
TRBJ1-1 - TRBV30 many CAWSDNGYSEAFF TGTGCCTGGAGTGATAACGGGTACTCTGAAGCTTTCTTT
TRBJ1-1 - TRBV7-6 - CASSLEVGGLSTEAFF TGTGCCAGCAGCTTAGAGGTCGGGGGGCTTAGCACTGAAGCTTTCTTT
TRBJ1-2 TRBD1 TRBV5-1 many CASSLEVGSGTGHGYTF TGCGCCAGCAGCTTGGAAGTCGGCTCCGGGACAGGGCATGGCTACACCTTC
TRBJ2-5 - TRBV9 - CASSVTWAWETQYF TGTGCCAGCAGCGTTACGTGGGCGTGGGAGACCCAGTACTTC
TRBJ1-5 TRBD1 TRBV5-1 - CASSLDAGGSNQPQHF TGCGCCAGCAGCTTGGACGCAGGGGGTAGCAATCAGCCCCAGCATTTT
TRBJ1-1 - TRBV9 many CASSVVGDQGTEAFF TGTGCCAGCAGCGTAGTAGGAGACCAGGGGACAGAAGCTTTCTTT
TRBJ2-2 - TRBV2 many CASSDVGLGELFF TGTGCCAGCAGTGATGTGGGGCTGGGGGAGCTGTTTTTT
TRBJ1-5 - TRBV15 few CATSQSSNQPQHF TGTGCCACCAGCCAGTCTTCAAATCAGCCCCAGCATTTT
TRBJ1-1 TRBD1 TRBV2 many CASSRLTGAPDAFF TGTGCCAGCAGCCGGCTAACAGGGGCCCCTGACGCTTTCTTT
TRBJ2-5 - TRBV3-1 many CASSKYLLANRQETQYF TGTGCCAGCAGCAAATACCTCCTGGCCAACAGGCAAGAGACCCAGTACTTC
TRBJ1-1 - TRBV6-1 few CASKGLTEAFF TGTGCCAGCAAGGGGCTCACTGAAGCTTTCTTT
TRBJ2-5 TRBD1 TRBV27 - CASSETGDWETQYF TGTGCCAGCAGTGAGACAGGGGATTGGGAGACCCAGTACTTC
TRBJ1-5 - TRBV6-2/TRBV6-3 once CASSYSRNRYSNQPQHF TGTGCCAGCAGTTACTCAAGGAACAGATATAGCAATCAGCCCCAGCATTTT
TRBJ1-2 - TRBV3-1 many CASSLNRVKSGKYGYTF TGTGCCAGCAGCCTGAACAGGGTGAAGAGCGGGAAATATGGCTACACCTTC
TRBJ1-5 - TRBV3-1 many CASSPYREQPQHF TGTGCCAGCAGCCCCTACAGGGAACAGCCCCAGCATTTT
TRBJ2-1 - TRBV6-2/TRBV6-3 - CASSYPERNEQFF TGTGCCAGCAGTTACCCTGAAAGGAATGAGCAGTTCTTC
TRBJ2-1 TRBD2 TRBV20-1 - CSAYPSGTYNEQFF TGCAGTGCTTATCCTAGCGGAACCTACAATGAGCAGTTCTTC
TRBJ2-5 TRBD1 TRBV27 many CASSGGQGGFLETQYF TGTGCCAGCAGTGGAGGACAGGGGGGTTTTCTAGAGACCCAGTACTTC
TRBJ2-5 - TRBV5-1 - CASSFGSRAYQETQYF TGCGCCAGCAGCTTTGGCAGCCGAGCGTACCAAGAGACCCAGTACTTC
TRBJ2-5 - TRBV30 many CAWDLAETQYF TGTGCCTGGGACTTAGCGGAGACCCAGTACTTC
TRBJ1-2 TRBD1 TRBV29-1 - CSVEEPTGGGFGYTF TGCAGCGTTGAAGAACCGACAGGGGGGGGATTCGGCTACACCTTC